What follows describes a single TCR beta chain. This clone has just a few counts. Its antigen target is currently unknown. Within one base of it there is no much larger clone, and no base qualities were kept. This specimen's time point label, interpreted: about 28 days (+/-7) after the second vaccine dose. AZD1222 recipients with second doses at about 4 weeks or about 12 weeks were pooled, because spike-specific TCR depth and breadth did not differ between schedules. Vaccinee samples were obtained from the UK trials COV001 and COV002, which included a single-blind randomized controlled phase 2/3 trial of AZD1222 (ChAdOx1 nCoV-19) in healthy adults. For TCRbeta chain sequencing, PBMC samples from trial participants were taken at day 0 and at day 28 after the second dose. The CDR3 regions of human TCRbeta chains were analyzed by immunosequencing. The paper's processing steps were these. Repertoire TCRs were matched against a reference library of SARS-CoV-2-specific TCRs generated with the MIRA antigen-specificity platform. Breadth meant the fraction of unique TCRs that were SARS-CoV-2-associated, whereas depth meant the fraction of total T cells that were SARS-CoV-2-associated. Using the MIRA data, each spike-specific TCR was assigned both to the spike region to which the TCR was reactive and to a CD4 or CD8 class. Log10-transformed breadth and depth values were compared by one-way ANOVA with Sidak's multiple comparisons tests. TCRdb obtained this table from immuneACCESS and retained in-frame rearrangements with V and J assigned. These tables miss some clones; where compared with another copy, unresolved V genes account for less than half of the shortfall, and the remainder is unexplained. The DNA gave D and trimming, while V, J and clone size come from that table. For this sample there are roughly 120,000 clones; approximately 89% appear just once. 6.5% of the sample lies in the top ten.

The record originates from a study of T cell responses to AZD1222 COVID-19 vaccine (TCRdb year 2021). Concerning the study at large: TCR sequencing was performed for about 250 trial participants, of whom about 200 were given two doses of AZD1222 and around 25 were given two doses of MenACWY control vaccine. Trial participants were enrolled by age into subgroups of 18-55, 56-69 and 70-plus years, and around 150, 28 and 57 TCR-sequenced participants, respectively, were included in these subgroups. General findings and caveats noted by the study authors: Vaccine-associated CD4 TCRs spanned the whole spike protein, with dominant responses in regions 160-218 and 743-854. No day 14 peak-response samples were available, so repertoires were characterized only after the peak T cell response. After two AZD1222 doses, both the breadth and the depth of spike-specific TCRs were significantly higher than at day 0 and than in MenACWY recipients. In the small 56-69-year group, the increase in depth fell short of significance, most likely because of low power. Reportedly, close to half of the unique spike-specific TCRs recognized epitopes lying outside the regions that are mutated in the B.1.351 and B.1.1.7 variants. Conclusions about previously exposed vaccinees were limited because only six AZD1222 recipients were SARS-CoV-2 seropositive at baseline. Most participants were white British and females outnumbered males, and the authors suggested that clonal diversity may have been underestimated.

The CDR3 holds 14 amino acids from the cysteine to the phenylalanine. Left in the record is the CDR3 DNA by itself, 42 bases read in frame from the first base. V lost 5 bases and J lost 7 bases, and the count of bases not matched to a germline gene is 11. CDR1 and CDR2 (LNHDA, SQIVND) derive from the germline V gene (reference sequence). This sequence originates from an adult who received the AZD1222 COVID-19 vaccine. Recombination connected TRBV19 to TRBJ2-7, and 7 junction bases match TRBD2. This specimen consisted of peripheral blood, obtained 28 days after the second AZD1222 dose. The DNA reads TGTGCCAGTAGTCCTCGGGGGGAAGGGCGGGAGCAGTACTTC. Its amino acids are CASSPRGEGREQYF.